These 29 T cell receptor beta chains originate from one sample sequenced in a study of T-cell memory formation after mild COVID-19. In TCRdb, the 5' RACE reads were re-called with MiXCR into one record per CDR3 protein. This table holds some 100,000 distinct CDR3 sequences, around 10% found once. The sample comprised PBMCs or a T cell subset sorted from them (not recorded which). The receptor set was obtained from a man between 18 and 29 years old who had mild COVID-19 (a few samples of this study predate the infection). Cell type and time point are not known.

This clonotype was seen repeatedly, ten times or more. J is TRBJ2-5 and V is TRBV7-9, with 8 bases that match TRBD1. The CDR3 contains 15 residues. The V gene's germline CDR1 is SEHNR and CDR2 FQNEAQ (reference sequence). The V segment lost 5 bases and the J segment 5 bases; nucleotides outside the gene matches: 10. CDR3 nucleotide sequence: TGTGCCAGCAGCGGCTCCGGGACAGGAGGGGAGACCCAGTACTTC. As protein: CASSGSGTGGETQYF.

This clonotype has just a few counts. The J gene is TRBJ2-7, the V gene TRBV6-1; 8 nucleotides line up with TRBD1. The germline V gene has CDR1 MNHNS and CDR2 SASEGT. The CDR3 length is 12 residues. J gave up 7 bases and V 8 bases, and 7 bases lay outside the gene matches. CDR3 DNA sequence: TGTGCCAGCGGTCAGGGGGCGTCAGAGCAGTACTTC. Translated, it gives CASGQGASEQYF.

A few counts support this clonotype. Germline and junction disagree at one end, which may indicate a read error. The gene calls are TRBV7-7 and TRBJ2-5; TRBD2 aligns across 12 bases. Germline V gene sequence: CDR1 SSHAT, CDR2 FNYEAQ (reference sequence). The CDR3 contains 15 residues. The CDR3 region has the DNA TGTGCTAGCAGCAGGACTAGCGGGACACAAGAGACCCAGTACTTC. Protein product: CASSRTSGTQETQYF.

This sequence joins TRBV19 and TRBJ2-5, with 13 bases identical to TRBD2. V trimming: 3 bases; J trimming: 2 bases; junction bases outside the gene matches: 9. Per germline, CDR1 LNHDA and CDR2 SQIVND (reference sequence). The CDR3 is 18 residues long. DNA of the CDR3: TGTGCCAGTAGTATTGGTACTCGACTAGCGGGGGGACAAGAGACCCAGTACTTC. This gives the protein CASSIGTRLAGGQETQYF.

The rearrangement uses TRBV5-6 and TRBJ2-7; D may be TRBD2 (5 bases). CDR3 length: 15 residues. Germline loops: CDR1 SGHDT, CDR2 YYEEEE. V shed 4 bases and J shed 0 bases, with 14 bases lying between them. This CDR3 reads CASSPAGRTSYEQYV. CDR3 coding DNA: TGTGCCAGCAGCCCCGCGGGCAGGACCTCCTACGAGCAGTACGTC.

At least ten counts were recorded for this clonotype. The V and J genes are TRBV4-1 and TRBJ1-5, with no clear D. The CDR3 consists of 12 residues. V was shortened by 3 bases and J by 7 bases, with 7 bases between the two germline ends. CDR1 MGHRA and CDR2 YSYEKL come from the germline V gene. CDR3 residues: CASSHLGQPQHF. The CDR3 coding sequence is TGCGCCAGCAGCCATCTGGGGCAGCCCCAGCATTTT.

This clonotype was detected a few times. This chain uses TRBV6-2 or TRBV6-3 with TRBJ1-6; D unclear. CDR1 and CDR2 (germline): MNHEY, SVGEGT. The germline V and J ends were trimmed by 3 bases and 11 bases, with 8 bases remaining between them. The CDR3 sequence is 12 residues long. This chain's CDR3 is CASSYVGPPLHF. In DNA, the CDR3 is TGTGCCAGCAGTTATGTCGGGCCACCCCTCCACTTT.

J is TRBJ2-1 and V is TRBV4-2; D gene unclear. This CDR3 is 12 amino acids long. Trimming removed 5 bases from V and 5 bases from J, with 7 bases in between. CDR1 is LGHNA and CDR2 is YNFKEQ in the germline V gene. The CDR3 sequence is CASSYENNEQFF. CDR3 DNA: TGTGCCAGCAGCTATGAAAACAATGAGCAGTTCTTC.

This clonotype was recorded a few times. The chain couples TRBV4-3 to TRBJ1-2; possible D gene TRBD1, 6 bases. This CDR3 region has 14 residues. Germline V gene data show CDR1 as LGHNA and CDR2 as YSLEER. The V and J ends lost 1 base and 5 bases respectively, with 11 bases between them. The CDR3 spells CASSQARTVYGYTF. The CDR3 nucleotides read TGCGCCAGCAGCCAAGCCCGGACAGTGTATGGCTACACCTTC.

This chain uses TRBV4-1 with TRBJ2-1; TRBD2 agrees at 8 bases. V was clipped by 3 bases and J by 0 bases; unmatched bases: 10. The germline CDR1 and CDR2 sequences are MGHRA and YSYEKL. The CDR3 length is 18 residues. This chain's CDR3 is CASSHGFRGLASYNEQFF. DNA for the CDR3: TGCGCCAGCAGCCATGGCTTCCGAGGACTAGCCTCCTACAATGAGCAGTTCTTC.

The CDR3 reads CASTRTPGDEQFF. DNA for the CDR3: TGTGCCAGCACCCGGACGCCTGGGGATGAGCAGTTCTTC. This rearrangement joins TRBV6-5 to TRBJ2-1; D not certain. Deletions cut 7 bases from V and 8 bases from J, with 15 bases between. CDR1 and CDR2 (germline): MNHEY, SVGAGI. This CDR3 comprises 13 residues.

This clonotype was recorded at least ten times. V and J are TRBV15 and TRBJ2-3; unclear D gene. CDR1 and CDR2 (germline): LNHNV, YYDKDF (reference sequence). V lost 0 bases and J 2 bases, leaving 0 bases between the germline ends. The CDR3 extends over 12 amino acids. The CDR3 DNA follows: TGTGCCACCAGCAGAGACACAGATACGCAGTATTTT. Amino acid sequence: CATSRDTDTQYF.

This clonotype turned up a few times. This sequence joins TRBV7-9 and TRBJ1-1; D is uncertain. The ends were cut back, 1 base at V and 5 bases at J, with 14 bases in the middle. In germline, CDR1 is SEHNR, CDR2 FQNEAQ (reference sequence). CDR3 length: 15 amino acids. The CDR3 region is CASSLGPSPRTEAFF. CDR3 nucleotide sequence: TGTGCCAGCAGCTTAGGGCCCAGCCCGCGGACTGAAGCTTTCTTT.

The chain links TRBV7-2 to TRBJ2-5; 7 positions match TRBD2. J gave up 4 bases and V 6 bases, and 11 bases lay outside the gene matches. CDR1 and CDR2 from the germline V gene are SGHTA and FQGNSA. The CDR3 runs to 15 residues. CDR3 sequence (DNA): TGTGCCAGCAGAGCGGGGACCACCAGCGGAGAGACCCAGTACTTC. Translating gives CASRAGTTSGETQYF.

This clonotype was picked up a small number of times. The chain combines TRBV27 with TRBJ2-7; 11 nucleotides agree with TRBD2. Germline trimming cut 6 bases from V and 4 bases from J; bases unmatched to any gene: 5. Germline CDR1 reads MNHEY; CDR2 reads SMNVEV (reference sequence). This CDR3 region has 14 residues. The CDR3 loop is CASSLAGGLYEQYF. The CDR3 DNA sequence: TGTGCCAGCAGCCTAGCGGGGGGACTATACGAGCAGTACTTC.

V gene TRBV4-2 combines with J gene TRBJ1-2, with a weak D call TRBD1 (6 bases). The germline CDR1 and CDR2 sequences are LGHNA and YNFKEQ. The CDR3 length is 16 residues. Trimming cost V 4 bases and J 1 base, with 16 bases left between them. The CDR3 sequence: CASSPKGGADNYGYTF. As DNA, the CDR3 is TGTGCCAGCAGCCCGAAGGGGGGGGCGGATAACTATGGCTACACCTTC.

The V and J genes are TRBV10-3 and TRBJ2-7, with D possibly being TRBD1 (6 bases). Trimming took 0 bases from V and 5 from J, leaving 11 bases between them. The CDR3 has 14 amino acids. Germline lookup yields CDR1 ENHRY and CDR2 SYGVKD. This CDR3 reads CAISESGQSDEQYF. The CDR3 region has the DNA TGTGCCATCAGTGAGTCTGGACAGTCTGACGAGCAGTACTTC.

The chain's CDR3 is CASSLGIRAAPNTEAFF. The CDR3 coding sequence is TGTGCCAGCAGCTTAGGGATTAGGGCAGCCCCGAACACTGAAGCTTTCTTT. V and J are TRBV7-8 and TRBJ1-1; D unclear. This CDR3 comprises 17 residues. The V and J ends lost 1 base and 1 base respectively, with 16 bases between them. CDR1 is SGHVS and CDR2 is FQNEAQ in the germline V gene.

This clonotype was seen many times. The chain employs TRBV20-1 and TRBJ2-7, with 9 positions matching TRBD1. The CDR3 is made up of 12 amino acids. Germline values: CDR1 DFQATT, CDR2 SNEGSKA (reference sequence). V lost 5 bases, J lost 6 bases, and 5 bases stayed unmatched. CDR3 region: CSASRDRVEQYF. In DNA form, the CDR3 reads TGCAGTGCTTCCCGGGACAGGGTCGAGCAGTACTTC.

This clonotype was counted a few times. The chain recombines TRBV4-2 with TRBJ1-1, with D perhaps matching TRBD1 (5 bases). The germline CDR1 and CDR2 sequences are LGHNA and YNFKEQ. The CDR3 is 17 amino acids. Trimming took off 1 base at V and 3 bases at J, with 18 bases between the two ends. DNA for the CDR3: TGTGCCAGCAGCCAAGCGGGACCTCCGAAGGGGTACACTGAAGCTTTCTTT. Its protein product is CASSQAGPPKGYTEAFF.

V gene TRBV7-2 combines with J gene TRBJ2-5; a weak D match, TRBD1 (6 bases). CDR1 and CDR2 (germline): SGHTA, FQGNSA. V was shortened by 4 bases and J by 5 bases, with 20 bases between the two germline ends. The CDR3 runs 16 residues. The CDR3 DNA reads as TGTGCCAGCAGCTATAGCAGTAGGGGCCAGGGGGAGACCCAGTACTTC. Residues: CASSYSSRGQGETQYF.

This clonotype was detected a few times. The gene calls are TRBV10-3 and TRBJ1-2; no definite D call. V lost 7 bases to trimming and J lost 5 bases, with 8 bases between them. Germline CDR1 is ENHRY and CDR2 is SYGVKD. This CDR3 region has 11 residues. The DNA of the CDR3 is TGTGCCATCATGGTCGGGTATGGCTACACCTTC. Encoded protein: CAIMVGYGYTF.

The V and J genes are TRBV5-1 and TRBJ2-5; D unclear. With 3 bases removed from V and 0 bases from J, the gap between germline ends came to 15 bases. CDR3 length: 16 residues. The germline CDR1 and CDR2 sequences are SGHRS and YFSETQ. The CDR3 reads CASSSEKWQNQETQYF. In nucleotides, the CDR3 is TGCGCCAGCAGCTCGGAAAAATGGCAGAACCAAGAGACCCAGTACTTC. The complete variable domain, with remaining parts taken from reference TRBV5-1 and TRBJ2-5, reads KAGVTQTPRYLIKTRGQQVTLSCSPISGHRSVSWYQQTPGQGLQFLFEYFSETQRNKGNFPGRFSGRQFSNSRSEMNVSTLELGDSALYLCASSSEKWQNQETQYFGPGTRLLVL.

This chain uses TRBV6-5 with TRBJ1-1; a possible D gene is TRBD1 (6 bases). V was pared by 7 bases and J by 4 bases, with 22 bases between. This CDR3 has 16 amino acids. Germline V CDR1 and CDR2: MNHEY, SVGAGI. CDR3 sequence: CASTPAGDYEGTEAFF. CDR3 bases: TGTGCCAGCACCCCGGCAGGGGACTATGAGGGCACTGAAGCTTTCTTT.

This clonotype appeared a few times. The chain employs TRBV7-8 and TRBJ2-3; tentative D call: TRBD2 (5 bases). In germline, CDR1 is SGHVS, CDR2 FQNEAQ. This CDR3 contains 16 residues. The germline V and J ends were trimmed by 5 bases and 1 base, with 16 bases remaining between them. Written as DNA, the CDR3 is TGTGCCAGCAGCCGGGAAACGGGATCGGGCACAGATACGCAGTATTTT. This translates into CASSRETGSGTDTQYF.

The chain couples TRBV2 to TRBJ1-1; D perhaps matches TRBD1 (5 bases). With 7 bases removed from V and 5 bases from J, the gap between germline ends came to 8 bases. This CDR3 spans 11 amino acids. Looked up from germline, CDR1 is SNHLY and CDR2 is FYNNEI. In DNA form, the CDR3 reads TGTGCCAGCAATCACAGGACTGAAGCTTTCTTT. Protein: CASNHRTEAFF.

This clonotype was picked up a small number of times. The chain combines TRBV7-6 with TRBJ2-5; D is ambiguous. The CDR3 has 15 amino acids. The germline V and J ends were trimmed by 5 bases and 3 bases, with 16 bases remaining between them. The germline V gene has CDR1 SGHVS and CDR2 FNYEAQ. The CDR3 nucleotides read TGTGCCAGCAGCCCGCCCTTCAAGGTCAAAGAGACCCAGTACTTC. This sequence encodes CASSPPFKVKETQYF.

At least ten counts were recorded for this clonotype. The V gene is TRBV4-3, the J gene TRBJ2-1; TRBD2 agrees at 11 bases. Germline-derived CDR1 and CDR2 are LGHNA and YSLEER. The CDR3 is 17 amino acids. The V and J ends lost 3 bases and 4 bases, in that order; junction bases with no gene match: 8. The CDR3 spells CASSQRPGLAAYNEQFF. The DNA of the CDR3 is TGCGCCAGCAGCCAGAGACCGGGACTAGCGGCTTACAATGAGCAGTTCTTC.

This clonotype was counted only a few times. The chain recombines TRBV10-3 with TRBJ2-5, with 7 bases that match TRBD2. The CDR3 length is 17 residues. V dropped 8 bases and J dropped 6; count of bases not matched to a gene: 21. Per germline, CDR1 ENHRY and CDR2 SYGVKD. CDR3 coding DNA: TGTGCCATCGGGACGGGTCTGAGCGGGGTCCCAGCACAGACCCAGTACTTC. Protein sequence: CAIGTGLSGVPAQTQYF.